Listed here is a single TCR beta chain. This sample stems from a study of blood T cell repertoires in COVID-19. In the study overall: From the United States, Italy and Spain came samples of acute and convalescent COVID-19.

The CDR3 has 16 residues. V was shortened by 4 bases and J by 0 bases, with 16 bases between the two germline ends. From germline, CDR1 is SGHNT and CDR2 YYREEE (reference sequence). Original methodology: Reference gene primer amplification gave estimated nucleated cell counts. Method: immunoSEQ multiplex PCR; TCRdb's copy keeps in-frame clones and lacks some. V, J and clone size derive from that table, while D and trimming were established from the DNA sequence. In the table there are approximately 250,000 clones, about 80% of which are singletons. V is TRBV5-4 and J is TRBJ1-1; D gene uncertain. The TCR originated in a human donor in a cohort sampled during active COVID-19. Material: peripheral blood. CDR3 protein: CASSPLGPGLNTEAFF. CDR3 nucleotide sequence: TGTGCCAGCAGCCCACTAGGTCCAGGATTGAACACTGAAGCTTTCTTT.